A single sample is the source of the 15 T cell receptor beta chains below, sequenced in a study of cytomegalovirus exposure and HLA in healthy donors. Both 60 Vbeta primers and 13 Jbeta primers went into the PCR. The table came from immunoSEQ multiplex PCR; TCRdb's copy has only in-frame clones and leaves some out. The data show approximately 88,000 clones, 76% seen once. Sequencing was done on a sample of PBMCs. The source of these receptors is a male donor in good health and CMV-seronegative.

The rearrangement joins TRBV28 to TRBJ1-1; D not resolved. The CDR3 contains 15 residues. V dropped 4 bases and J dropped 2 bases, with 14 bases sitting between them. Germline CDR1 and CDR2: MDHEN and SYDVKM. CDR3 nucleotide sequence: TGTGCCAGCAGTTCCCGGGATAGGGATAACACTGAAGCTTTCTTT. Translated, it gives CASSSRDRDNTEAFF. Looking up the rest from reference TRBV28 and TRBJ1-1 gives the full variable domain: DVKVTQSSRYLVKRTGEKVFLECVQDMDHENMFWYRQDPGLGLRLIYFSYDVKMKEKGDIPEGYSVSREKKERFSLILESASTNQTSMYLCASSSRDRDNTEAFFGQGTRLTVV.

The chain carries TRBV28 and TRBJ2-7, with TRBD2 matching over 11 bases. Trimming at V came to 4 bases and at J to 0 bases, leaving 8 bases not matched to a gene. The CDR3 covers 17 residues. Germline V CDR1 and CDR2: MDHEN, SYDVKM. As DNA, the CDR3 is TGTGCCAGCAGTTCGATAGCGGGAGGGCGTAGCTCCTACGAGCAGTACTTC. It specifies CASSSIAGGRSSYEQYF. Together with reference TRBV28 and TRBJ2-7, the CDR3 gives the full variable domain: DVKVTQSSRYLVKRTGEKVFLECVQDMDHENMFWYRQDPGLGLRLIYFSYDVKMKEKGDIPEGYSVSREKKERFSLILESASTNQTSMYLCASSSIAGGRSSYEQYFGPGTRLTVT.

In its sample, this clone was seen once. The chain combines TRBV7-9 with TRBJ1-4, with 7 bases matching TRBD1. Germline CDR1 SEHNR, CDR2 FQNEAQ (reference sequence). V dropped 4 bases and J dropped 7; count of bases not matched to a gene: 9. This CDR3 spans 15 amino acids. This CDR3 is CASSSRQGEGEKLFF. CDR3 bases: TGTGCCAGCAGCTCACGACAGGGAGAGGGTGAAAAACTGTTTTTT.

The V gene is TRBV7-9, the J gene TRBJ1-2, with 8 bases that match TRBD1. Trimming cost V 2 bases and J 4 bases; bases outside gene matches: 6. The germline V gene has CDR1 SEHNR and CDR2 FQNEAQ (reference sequence). There are 15 residues in the CDR3. CDR3 residues: CASSLLRTGGYGYTF. The CDR3 nucleotides are TGTGCCAGCAGCTTACTCCGAACAGGGGGCTATGGCTACACCTTC.

The V call is TRBV18, the J call TRBJ2-2, with TRBD1 as a possible D gene (6 bases). V was clipped by 5 bases and J by 7 bases, with 11 bases between them. CDR1 is KGHSH, CDR2 LQKENI, per germline. This CDR3 contains 13 residues. CDR3 sequence (DNA): TGTGCCAGCTCATCGGACAGCCACGGGGAGCTGTTTTTT. Protein sequence: CASSSDSHGELFF. The complete variable domain, with remaining parts taken from reference TRBV18 and TRBJ2-2, reads NAGVMQNPRHLVRRRGQEARLRCSPMKGHSHVYWYRQLPEEGLKFMVYLQKENIIDESGMPKERFSAEFPKEGPSILRIQQVVRGDSAAYFCASSSDSHGELFFGEGSRLTVL.

This sequence joins TRBV7-9 and TRBJ1-1; 7 bases agree with TRBD1. CDR1 SEHNR and CDR2 FQNEAQ come from the germline V gene (reference sequence). J was trimmed by 6 bases and V by 3 bases; bases with no gene match: 4. The CDR3 is 13 residues long. The CDR3 sequence: CASSLGQYAEAFF. The CDR3 coding sequence is TGTGCCAGCAGCTTGGGACAGTACGCTGAAGCTTTCTTT.

V is TRBV27 and J is TRBJ2-6; 8 bases match TRBD1. The CDR3 covers 15 residues. V was pared by 5 bases and J by 8 bases, with 8 bases of the junction left unmatched. Looked up from germline, CDR1 is MNHEY and CDR2 is SMNVEV (reference sequence). CDR3 nucleotide sequence: TGTGCCAGCAGTCCCTACGGACAGGGAACCAACGTCCTGACTTTC. This gives the protein CASSPYGQGTNVLTF.

The rearrangement joins TRBV18 to TRBJ2-1; 11 bases agree with TRBD2. J gave up 2 bases and V 3 bases, and 9 bases lay outside the gene matches. This CDR3 is 18 amino acids long. CDR1 is KGHSH, CDR2 LQKENI, per germline. The CDR3 nucleotides are TGTGCCAGCTCACCTTCAACACTGACTAGCGGGACCTACAATGAGCAGTTCTTC. As protein: CASSPSTLTSGTYNEQFF.

The chain is built from TRBV29-1 and TRBJ1-1; D possibly corresponds to TRBD1 (5 bases). CDR1 is SQVTM, CDR2 ANQGSEA, per germline. The V end lost 6 bases, the J end lost 0 bases, and 11 bases lay between the germline ends. The CDR3 length is 13 residues. CDR3 sequence: CSVGGFMNTEAFF. Written as DNA, the CDR3 is TGCAGCGTCGGGGGTTTCATGAACACTGAAGCTTTCTTT.

This clone was recorded once. The rearrangement joins TRBV6-1 to TRBJ2-7; tentatively, D is TRBD1 (6 bases). V was shortened by 9 bases and J by 6 bases, with 15 bases between the two germline ends. The CDR3 has 12 residues. Germline-derived CDR1 and CDR2 are MNHNS and SASEGT. The CDR3 DNA follows: TGTGCCAGTAGTCCCACAGGGTCCGAGCAGTACTTC. As protein: CASSPTGSEQYF.

V is TRBV7-2 and J is TRBJ1-1, with 9 bases fitting TRBD1. J gave up 6 bases and V 5 bases, and 10 bases lay outside the gene matches. Germline lookup yields CDR1 SGHTA and CDR2 FQGNSA. The CDR3 extends over 15 amino acids. CDR3 nucleotide sequence: TGTGCCAGCAGCCAACGGGACAGGGTTAGCGCTGAAGCTTTCTTT. Protein product: CASSQRDRVSAEAFF.

This chain uses TRBV14 with TRBJ2-7; D is possibly TRBD1 (5 bases). The length of the CDR3 is 14 residues. Trimming cost V 4 bases and J 4 bases, with 14 bases left between them. In germline, CDR1 is SGHDN, CDR2 FVKESK. The CDR3 sequence is CASSRNTQGYEQYF. The DNA for the CDR3 is TGTGCCAGCAGCCGGAACACTCAGGGTTACGAGCAGTACTTC.

The rearrangement links TRBV28 to TRBJ2-1, with TRBD2 matching 7 bases. V shed 10 bases and J 6 bases; nucleotides not matched to a gene: 12. Germline CDR1 is MDHEN and CDR2 is SYDVKM. This CDR3 is 14 amino acids long. CDR3 in DNA: TGTGCCACTTCCACCGGACTAGAACTCAATGAGCAGTTCTTC. It yields the protein CATSTGLELNEQFF.

This chain connects TRBV25-1 to TRBJ2-1, with D tentatively TRBD2 (6 bases). V shed 5 bases and J shed 5 bases, with 13 bases lying between them. The CDR3 totals 14 residues. CDR1 MGHDK and CDR2 SYGVNS come from the germline V gene. This CDR3 is CASSRAGWNNEQFF. The CDR3 DNA follows: TGTGCCAGCAGTCGCGCGGGATGGAACAATGAGCAGTTCTTC.

This clone was observed a few times. The rearrangement joins TRBV7-2 to TRBJ1-1; 7 bases fit TRBD1. Trimming cost V 5 bases and J 1 base; bases outside gene matches: 7. The CDR3 has 15 residues. The germline V gene encodes CDR1 SGHTA and CDR2 FQGNSA. CDR3 DNA: TGTGCCAGCAGCCACAGGGGAGCGAAGAACACTGAAGCTTTCTTT. Encoded protein: CASSHRGAKNTEAFF.